This T cell receptor (beta chain) originates from a study of shared clonotypes between healthy human individuals. Whole-study results and caveats: Richness estimates generally favored naive over memory subsets.

The repertoire was sequenced with immunoSEQ multiplex PCR; TCRdb's copy has only in-frame clones and lacks some. The sample lists around 1.5 million clones, approximately 98% occurring once. Losses at the gene ends were 1 base for V and 3 bases for J; bases not matched to a gene: 3. Germline CDR1 SGHAT, CDR2 FQNNGV. This CDR3 spans 16 amino acids. Worth noting for this clone: The antigen is not known.

This chain joins TRBV11-2 and TRBJ2-1, with 10 bases identical to TRBD2. The sample taken for sequencing was naive CD4+ T cells sorted from blood. Indicated subset: CD45RA+ positively selected. This TCR was sampled from a man aged 25 to 40 in good health. In DNA, the CDR3 is TGTGCCAGCAGCTTAGTCCCTAGCGGGAGCTACAATGAGCAGTTCTTC. Translating gives CASSLVPSGSYNEQFF.